Reported below is one T cell receptor beta chain. Authors' analysis steps: Cell counts per sample came from amplifying reference gene primers. Generated by immunoSEQ multiplex PCR, the TCRdb table keeps only in-frame clones and is missing some. V, J and clone size were drawn from that table, and D and trimming were deduced from the DNA. The sample consists of more than 300,000 clones, approximately 89% of them appearing once. These data belong to a study of blood T cell repertoires in COVID-19. Looking at the study overall: Sample material is recorded as cDNA or gDNA derived from T cells, B-cell-depleted T cells, or PBMCs.

The V gene's germline CDR1 is MGHRA and CDR2 YSYEKL. CDR3 length: 16 residues. The V segment lost 3 bases and the J segment 1 base; nucleotides outside the gene matches: 7. Patients at the Seattle site were enrolled during active infection and followed longitudinally. The sequenced sample consisted of peripheral blood. This clonotype was obtained from a woman in her 30s with COVID-19, enrolled during active disease. V usage is TRBV4-1 and J usage is TRBJ1-1; 8 bases fit TRBD1. CDR3 loop: CASSHYTGGKNTEAFF. Written as DNA, the CDR3 is TGCGCCAGCAGCCATTATACAGGGGGGAAGAACACTGAAGCTTTCTTT.